What follows describes a single T cell receptor (beta chain). After removal of 3 bases from V and 3 bases from J, the junction contained 3 bases not matched to a gene. CDR1 is LNHDA and CDR2 is SQIVND in the germline V gene (reference sequence). The CDR3 loop spans 14 amino acids. The sample comes from a study of blood T cell repertoires in COVID-19. As for the study in general: Samples taken during acute and convalescent COVID-19 were collected in the United States, Italy and Spain.

This table comes from immunoSEQ multiplex PCR, and its TCRdb copy is limited to in-frame clones, with some not included. The sample has roughly 230,000 clones, 85% to 90% seen once. Categorization into cohorts depended on clinical history that participants reported. The specimen was PBMCs or T cells enriched from blood (not recorded which). The J gene is TRBJ1-2, the V gene TRBV19, with 8 bases that match TRBD1. The clonotype comes from a woman between 25 and 40 years old with acute COVID-19. CDR3 sequence: CASSIQGAYYGYTF. CDR3 in DNA: TGTGCCAGTAGTATTCAGGGGGCGTACTATGGCTACACCTTC.